This T cell receptor beta chain is drawn from a study of blood T cell repertoires in COVID-19. Overall study context: COVID-19 samples collected from the United States, Italy and Spain covered acute and convalescent phases. Nucleic acid was either cDNA or gDNA, and it came from T cells, B-cell-depleted T cells, or PBMCs.

Germline assignment: CDR1 KGHSH and CDR2 LQKENI. The CDR3 runs 15 residues. The V segment lost 3 bases and the J segment 3 bases; nucleotides outside the gene matches: 7. As handled by the study authors: Scientists estimated how many nucleated cells there were by amplifying reference gene primers. Data came from immunoSEQ multiplex PCR; TCRdb stores just in-frame clones and leaves some out. The V and J calls and clone size were taken over from that table, and D and trimming were inferred from the DNA. The sample carries roughly 160,000 clones, about 88% recorded once. The source is a man aged 55 to 69 with acute or convalescent COVID-19. The sequencing input was peripheral blood. V gene TRBV18 combines with J gene TRBJ2-7; 8 bases are shared with TRBD1. The CDR3 DNA reads as TGTGCCAGCTCACCGGTGGACAGGGTGGACTACGAGCAGTACTTC. Translated: CASSPVDRVDYEQYF.